Here is one T cell receptor (beta chain) with its context. This entry belongs to a study of blood T cell repertoires in COVID-19. Study background: T cells, B-cell-depleted T cells, or PBMCs provided the cDNA or gDNA that served as material.

Germline V lookup: CDR1 SNHLY, CDR2 FYNNEI. With V trimmed by 3 bases and J by 3 bases, 14 bases remained unmatched. This CDR3 comprises 18 residues. Per the original methods: Amplification of reference gene primers provided the estimated nucleated cell counts. Sequencing used immunoSEQ multiplex PCR; TCRdb keeps in-frame clones, though not all of them. For V, J and clone size, that table is used; D and trimming come from the DNA. This table has more than 400,000 clones, 75% to 90% appearing once. This clonotype originated in a human donor in a cohort sampled during active COVID-19. The V call is TRBV2, the J call TRBJ2-4; 7 bases are shared with TRBD2. Sequenced input: peripheral blood. Here the CDR3 reads CASSDLSGSGRGKNIQYF. DNA of the CDR3: TGTGCCAGCAGTGACCTTAGCGGGTCCGGGCGGGGCAAAAACATTCAGTACTTC.